The TCR beta chain described here comes from a study of shared clonotypes between healthy human individuals. Whole-study context: Each donor contributed plates that comprised three CD4 naive, three CD4 memory, two CD8 naive and one CD8 memory.

The CDR3 totals 13 residues. V lost 3 bases and J 5 bases, leaving 10 bases between the germline ends. Per the germline V gene, CDR1 is MNHEY and CDR2 is SMNVEV (reference sequence). Using immunoSEQ multiplex PCR, the repertoire was profiled, and TCRdb retains in-frame clones only, with some absent. The data hold about 690,000 clones, with around 90% observed a single time. This clone was observed a single time. Source material: memory CD8+ T cells from PBMCs. Subset noted: CD45RO+ cells pooled with CCR7-negative TemRA cells. The sequence derives from a man in his late teens or twenties in good health. Some clones in this sample may be carry-over from other donors' samples. This chain connects TRBV27 to TRBJ1-2; no definite D call. CDR3 sequence: CASSFGRQYGYTF. The CDR3 DNA is TGTGCCAGCAGTTTTGGGAGGCAGTATGGCTACACCTTC.